Sequencing of this TCR beta chain was carried out in a study of beta chain features in type 1 diabetes. Study-wide findings and caveats: Across all four CD4+ subsets, people with type 1 diabetes showed modestly shorter TCRB CDR3s.

CDR1 is ENHRY, CDR2 SYGVKD, per germline. Unmatched junction bases numbered 5, after V lost 4 bases and J lost 6 bases. There are 14 residues in the CDR3. The study reverse transcribed the entire isolated RNA, so it sequenced expressed TCRB transcripts. Libraries were prepared by immunoSEQ multiplex PCR; TCRdb keeps only in-frame clonotypes and omits some of them. Of some 240,000 clones listed, approximately 11% are singletons. The sample holds many counts of this clone. What it binds is not known. V usage is TRBV10-3 and J usage is TRBJ2-1, with TRBD2 identical over 8 bases. The sample comprised central memory CD4+ T cells from blood. The clonotype comes from a man aged 18 to 35 in good health. As DNA, the CDR3 is TGTGCCATCAGTGTAGCCGGGACTAGCAATGAGCAGTTCTTC. Translation: CAISVAGTSNEQFF.